Listed here are 5 T cell receptor beta chains from one sample, sequenced in a study of cytomegalovirus exposure and HLA in healthy donors. PCR involved 60 Vbeta and 13 Jbeta primers. Only in-frame clones appear in the TCRdb table, and some are missing; sequencing was by immunoSEQ multiplex PCR. The data show 100,000 to 150,000 clones, with about three quarters seen just once and around 2.6% held by the top ten. Sequencing input: PBMCs. The receptors originated from a human donor in good health.

This clone was seen a handful of times. V and J are TRBV27 and TRBJ1-1, with D possibly TRBD1 on 5 matching bases. The CDR3 is 11 amino acids. Per the germline V gene, CDR1 is MNHEY and CDR2 is SMNVEV (reference sequence). CDR3 in amino acids: CAAGGGTEAFF. CDR3 bases: TGTGCTGCTGGCGGGGGCACTGAAGCTTTCTTT.

This clone was counted a few times. The chain joins TRBV6-5 to TRBJ2-3; perhaps TRBD1 as D (5 bases). In germline, CDR1 is MNHEY, CDR2 SVGAGI. This CDR3 is built from 14 residues. V lost 5 bases to trimming and J lost 2 bases, with 11 bases between them. This CDR3 is CASSVHRFTDTQYF. In DNA form, the CDR3 reads TGTGCCAGCAGTGTCCACAGGTTCACAGATACGCAGTATTTT.

This chain joins TRBV29-1 and TRBJ2-5, with TRBD1 matching 7 bases. With 2 bases clipped from V and 2 bases from J, the junction kept 8 bases outside the gene matches. CDR3 length: 15 amino acids. Germline V gives CDR1 SQVTM, CDR2 ANQGSEA. The CDR3 DNA is TGCAGCGTTGAAACCCGGACAGGAATACAAGAGACCCAGTACTTC. Encoded protein: CSVETRTGIQETQYF.

In DNA form, the CDR3 reads TGTGCCAGCAGTGAATGGGACAGGGGGGGGAATGAGCAGTTCTTC. As protein: CASSEWDRGGNEQFF. V is TRBV6-1 and J is TRBJ2-1; TRBD1 agrees at 11 bases. With 2 bases clipped from V and 7 bases from J, the junction kept 4 bases outside the gene matches. Germline CDR1 and CDR2: MNHNS and SASEGT. This CDR3 comprises 15 residues.

The V and J genes are TRBV4-3 and TRBJ1-6; D unclear. Looked up from germline, CDR1 is LGHNA and CDR2 is YSLEER. This CDR3 contains 14 residues. V was clipped by 0 bases and J by 8 bases, with 8 bases between them. In nucleotides, the CDR3 is TGCGCCAGCAGCCAAGAGAGTCCTTATTCACCCCTCCACTTT. Its protein product is CASSQESPYSPLHF.